Listed below are T cell receptor beta chains from one sample, sequenced in a study of blood T cell repertoires in COVID-19. Profiled with immunoSEQ multiplex PCR; TCRdb holds only in-frame clones, not every one. There are roughly 43,000 clones in the sample; about 88% occur only once, and 2.5% to 3.5% lies in the top ten. Sequencing used PBMCs or T cells enriched from blood (not recorded which). These receptors came from a woman aged 45-65 years who had recovered from COVID-19. The CDR3 runs from the conserved cysteine through the conserved F or W. The D gene is left open where the match is weak. Size is stated for part of the rows, as once, few or many counts, or as a class when the clone is expanded.

j_call	clone_size	d_call	v_call	cdr3_nt	cdr3_aa
TRBJ2-7	.	.	TRBV19	TGTGCCAGTAGCTTAGCGCGGGAATCCTACGAGCAGTACTTC	CASSLARESYEQYF
TRBJ2-2	few	.	TRBV18	TGTGCCAGCTCACCACAGAGCTCGGGGGCCGGGGAGCTGTTTTTT	CASSPQSSGAGELFF
TRBJ2-4	.	.	TRBV5-8	TGTGCCAGCAGCTTAGGGGCAAAAAACATTCAGTACTTC	CASSLGAKNIQYF
TRBJ2-7	.	TRBD1	TRBV25-1	TGTGCCAGCAGGGGGACAGGGGGCAGCGAGCAGTACTTC	CASRGTGGSEQYF
TRBJ1-2	.	TRBD1	TRBV7-2	TGTGCCAGCAGCACAAGTGGGACAGGACCAGCCCCCTCCTATGGCTACACCTTC	CASSTSGTGPAPSYGYTF
TRBJ1-6	.	.	TRBV19	TGTGCCAGTAGTATTCAGGGACTGGATAATTCACCCCTCCACTTT	CASSIQGLDNSPLHF
TRBJ1-3	.	.	TRBV3-1/TRBV3-2	TGTGCCAGCAGCCTCCGGGGCTCTGGAAACACCATATATTTT	CASSLRGSGNTIYF
TRBJ1-6	.	TRBD1	TRBV7-2	TGTGCCAGCAGCTTTCGGCAGGGGGATAATTCACCCCTCCACTTT	CASSFRQGDNSPLHF
TRBJ2-7	.	.	TRBV19	TGTGCCAGTAGGTTAGGAGGGACCTCCTACGAGCAGTACTTC	CASRLGGTSYEQYF
TRBJ2-7	.	TRBD1	TRBV12-3/TRBV12-4	TGTGCCAGCACCCAGGGACAGGGACTCGAGCAGTACTTC	CASTQGQGLEQYF
TRBJ1-1	.	.	TRBV20-1	TGCAGTGCTAGTAGGGGGAACACTGAAGCTTTCTTT	CSASRGNTEAFF
TRBJ1-5	.	TRBD1	TRBV7-6	TGTGCCAGCAGCGGACAGGAGAATCAGCCCCAGCATTTT	CASSGQENQPQHF
TRBJ2-1	.	TRBD2	TRBV27	TGTGCCAGCAGAAACCTAGCGGGGAAGGGGGACGACAATGAGCAGTTCTTC	CASRNLAGKGDDNEQFF
TRBJ2-1	.	.	TRBV10-1	TGCGCCAGCAGTACCACAGGGAGCTCCTACAATGAGCAGTTCTTC	CASSTTGSSYNEQFF
TRBJ2-5	.	TRBD2	TRBV3-1/TRBV3-2	TGTGCCAGCAGCCAAGAGGGACTAGCGCTGCAGACCCAGTACTTC	CASSQEGLALQTQYF
TRBJ2-5	.	TRBD2	TRBV18	TGTGCCAGCTCACCACAAGCGGGAGGTTTGGAGACCCAGTACTTC	CASSPQAGGLETQYF
TRBJ2-5	.	TRBD1	TRBV6-5	TGTGCCAGCAGGGGGGCAGGGGGCATGAAGACCCAGTACTTC	CASRGAGGMKTQYF
TRBJ2-1	.	.	TRBV3-1/TRBV3-2	TGTGCCAGCAGCCAGTATACGGGCGGGTTAAATGAGCAGTTCTTC	CASSQYTGGLNEQFF
TRBJ2-3	.	.	TRBV5-1	TGCGCCAGCAGCTTGTCGTCTGCGGATAGCACAGATACGCAGTATTTT	CASSLSSADSTDTQYF
TRBJ1-2	.	TRBD1	TRBV6-4	TGTGCCAGCAGTGCCGGGACAGGGGGCCAGTATGGCTACACCTTC	CASSAGTGGQYGYTF
TRBJ2-2	.	TRBD2	TRBV11-3	TGTGCCAGCAGCTCCGGGACTACGTCCGGGGAGCTGTTTTTT	CASSSGTTSGELFF
TRBJ2-5	.	.	TRBV5-4	TGTGCCAGCAGCTTGGGTCTAGTTCGGGGGACCCAGTACTTC	CASSLGLVRGTQYF
TRBJ2-7	few	.	TRBV5-6	TGTGCCAGCAGCCCCAGGACAGCGCTAAACTACGAGCAGTACTTC	CASSPRTALNYEQYF
TRBJ1-1	.	.	TRBV7-2	TGTGCCAGCAGCTCCTGGGGGGGGCGGACTGAAGCTTTCTTT	CASSSWGGRTEAFF
TRBJ2-1	.	.	TRBV11-2	TGTGCCAGCAGCTTCAGCGGAGCCTCCTACAATGAGCAGTTCTTC	CASSFSGASYNEQFF
TRBJ2-3	once	.	TRBV5-4	TGTGCCAGCAGCTTGAGACATCTCGTTACGCAGTATTTT	CASSLRHLVTQYF
TRBJ2-1	.	.	TRBV4-3	TGCGCCAGCAGCCAGGCACAGGGCAATGAGCAGTTCTTC	CASSQAQGNEQFF
TRBJ1-1	.	.	TRBV5-1	TGCGCCAGCAGCTCCGGGACTACATTGAACACTGAAGCTTTCTTT	CASSSGTTLNTEAFF
TRBJ1-4	once	.	TRBV6-5	TGTGCCAGCAGTTACCGGGGTGGCACTACTAATGAAAAACTGTTTTTT	CASSYRGGTTNEKLFF
TRBJ2-1	.	.	TRBV11-3	TGTGCCAGCAGCTCCAAGGCGGGACCTTACTCATCCTACAATGAGCAGTTCTTC	CASSSKAGPYSSYNEQFF
TRBJ1-1	.	TRBD1	TRBV7-2	TGTGCCAGCATCAGGGGGCCCCGGGTGAACACTGAAGCTTTCTTT	CASIRGPRVNTEAFF
TRBJ1-2	once	TRBD1	TRBV13	TGTGCCAGCCTCCATCTCACAGGGGATGGCTACACCTTC	CASLHLTGDGYTF
TRBJ2-2	.	.	TRBV19	TGTGCCAGTAAACGCCTCGGACAGACGAACACCGGGGAGCTGTTTTTT	CASKRLGQTNTGELFF
TRBJ1-4	once	.	TRBV7-9	TGTGCCAGCAATCTTAATAATGAAAAACTGTTTTTT	CASNLNNEKLFF
TRBJ2-1	.	.	TRBV6-2/TRBV6-3	TGTGCCAGCAGTTACTCGGCCCTAGTCGGCGAGCAGTTCTTC	CASSYSALVGEQFF
TRBJ1-4	few	.	TRBV30	TGTGCCTGGAGTGTCTTCTCTGGCAGGCTGGAAAAACTGTTTTTT	CAWSVFSGRLEKLFF
TRBJ1-6	.	.	TRBV2	TGTGCCAGCCCGAAGGGGGACCGGAGGAATTCACCCCTCCACTTT	CASPKGDRRNSPLHF
TRBJ1-1	.	.	TRBV20-1	TGCAGTGCTCACCGGGGAAGTTCGGCTTTCTTT	CSAHRGSSAFF
TRBJ1-1	once	.	TRBV28	TGTGCCAGCAGTCAGGGTGGCACTGAAGCTTTCTTT	CASSQGGTEAFF
TRBJ2-7	.	TRBD2	TRBV5-4	TGTGCCAGCAGCTTGCGGTACGGGGCTAGCGGGAGATACGAGCAGTACTTC	CASSLRYGASGRYEQYF
TRBJ1-6	.	TRBD1	TRBV6-5	TGTGCCAGCAGTTCCGGGACAGGGTCCTCACCCCTCCACTTT	CASSSGTGSSPLHF